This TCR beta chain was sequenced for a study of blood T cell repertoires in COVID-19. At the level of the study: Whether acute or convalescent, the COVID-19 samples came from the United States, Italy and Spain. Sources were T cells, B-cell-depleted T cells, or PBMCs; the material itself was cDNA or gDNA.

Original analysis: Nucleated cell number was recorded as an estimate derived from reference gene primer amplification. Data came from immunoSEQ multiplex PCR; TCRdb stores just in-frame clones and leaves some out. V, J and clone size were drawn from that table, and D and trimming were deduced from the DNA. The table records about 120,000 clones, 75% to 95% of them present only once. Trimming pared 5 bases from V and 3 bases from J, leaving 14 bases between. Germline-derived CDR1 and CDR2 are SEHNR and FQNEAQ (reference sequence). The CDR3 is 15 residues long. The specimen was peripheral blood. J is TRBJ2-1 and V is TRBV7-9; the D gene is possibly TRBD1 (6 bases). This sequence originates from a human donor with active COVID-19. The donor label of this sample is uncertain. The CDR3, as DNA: TGTGCCAGCAGCCCTGTGAGGGGGTACTACAATGAGCAGTTCTTC. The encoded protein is CASSPVRGYYNEQFF. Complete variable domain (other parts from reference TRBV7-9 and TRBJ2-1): DTGVSQNPRHKITKRGQNVTFRCDPISEHNRLYWYRQTLGQGPEFLTYFQNEAQLEKSRLLSDRFSAERPKGSFSTLEIQRTEQGDSAMYLCASSPVRGYYNEQFFGPGTRLTVL.